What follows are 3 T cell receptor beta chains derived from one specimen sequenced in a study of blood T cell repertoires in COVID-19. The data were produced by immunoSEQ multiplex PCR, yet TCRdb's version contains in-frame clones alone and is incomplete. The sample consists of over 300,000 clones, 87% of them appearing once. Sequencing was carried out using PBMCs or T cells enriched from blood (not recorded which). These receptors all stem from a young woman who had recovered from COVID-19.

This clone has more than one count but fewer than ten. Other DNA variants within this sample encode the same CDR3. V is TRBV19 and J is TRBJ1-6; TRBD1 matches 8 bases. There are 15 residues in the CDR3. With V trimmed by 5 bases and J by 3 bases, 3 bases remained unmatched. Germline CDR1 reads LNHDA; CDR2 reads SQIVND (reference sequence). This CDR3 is CASSPGQGYNSPLHF. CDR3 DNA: TGTGCCAGTAGTCCCGGACAGGGCTATAATTCACCCCTCCACTTT.

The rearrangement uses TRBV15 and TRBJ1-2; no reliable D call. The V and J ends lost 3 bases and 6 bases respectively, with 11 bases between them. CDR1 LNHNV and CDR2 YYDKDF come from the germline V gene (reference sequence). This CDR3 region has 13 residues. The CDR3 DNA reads TGTGCCACCAGCAGCTCGTTTGTAGATGGCTACACCTTC. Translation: CATSSSFVDGYTF.

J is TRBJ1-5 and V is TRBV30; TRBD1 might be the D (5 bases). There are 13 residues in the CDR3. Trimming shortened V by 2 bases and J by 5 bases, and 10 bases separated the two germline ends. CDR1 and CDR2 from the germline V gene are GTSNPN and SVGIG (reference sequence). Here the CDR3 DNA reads TGTGCCTGGAGTCTCAGGGCGGATCAGCCCCAGCATTTT. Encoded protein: CAWSLRADQPQHF.